The text below deals with one TCR beta chain. Authors' data handling: Reference gene primers were amplified, and this amplification served to estimate nucleated cell counts. Method: immunoSEQ multiplex PCR; TCRdb's copy keeps in-frame clones and lacks some. V, J and clone size are those of that table, while D and trimming were read from the DNA. The sample lists about 68,000 clones, 65% to 90% occurring once. The data belong to a study of blood T cell repertoires in COVID-19. Study details: Samples of COVID-19 (acute and convalescent) were obtained from the United States, Italy and Spain. Sources were T cells, B-cell-depleted T cells, or PBMCs; the material itself was cDNA or gDNA.

V lost 1 base, J lost 0 bases, and 15 bases lay in between. The germline CDR1 and CDR2 sequences are SGHVS and FNYEAQ. There are 17 residues in the CDR3. The sequenced material came from peripheral blood. V is TRBV7-6 and J is TRBJ1-1, with unresolved D. The TCR comes from a man aged 50 to 60 with acute or convalescent COVID-19. The CDR3 spells CASSLGVAGGMNTEAFF. The CDR3 region has the DNA TGTGCCAGCAGCTTAGGGGTAGCGGGAGGAATGAACACTGAAGCTTTCTTT.